The 5 T cell receptor beta chains presented below share a single source sample, sequenced in a study of blood T cell repertoires in COVID-19. Here immunoSEQ multiplex PCR was the method, and the copy in TCRdb shows in-frame clones only, minus some. Of around 390,000 clones in the sample, around nine tenths were seen once. What was sequenced was PBMCs or T cells enriched from blood (not recorded which). Receptors were obtained from a woman in her fifties or sixties who had recovered from COVID-19.

This rearrangement joins TRBV19 to TRBJ1-2, with TRBD1 as a possible D gene (6 bases). The V end lost 5 bases, the J end lost 7 bases, and 20 bases lay between the germline ends. The germline V gene encodes CDR1 LNHDA and CDR2 SQIVND (reference sequence). This CDR3 has 15 amino acids. This chain's CDR3 is CASSLDANRVGGYTF. The CDR3 coding sequence is TGTGCCAGTAGTCTCGACGCGAACAGGGTTGGTGGCTACACCTTC.

The CDR3 nucleotides are TGTGCCAGCAGCCCTCAAGGGGCTTCTGGAAACACCATATATTTT. It specifies CASSPQGASGNTIYF. V is TRBV7-6 and J is TRBJ1-3; perhaps TRBD1 as D (5 bases). CDR1 is SGHVS, CDR2 FNYEAQ, per germline. The CDR3 has 15 residues. V lost 5 bases and J lost 1, with 12 bases in between.

This chain uses TRBV29-1 with TRBJ1-3; 7 positions match TRBD1. This CDR3 contains 12 residues. V trimming: 6 bases; J trimming: 8 bases; junction bases outside the gene matches: 7. CDR1 SQVTM and CDR2 ANQGSEA come from the germline V gene. CDR3 sequence reads: CSVARDSDTIYF. Here the CDR3 DNA reads TGCAGCGTCGCCCGGGACAGCGACACCATATATTTT. The whole variable domain, remainder taken from reference TRBV29-1 and TRBJ1-3, is SAVISQKPSRDICQRGTSLTIQCQVDSQVTMMFWYRQQPGQSLTLIATANQGSEATYESGFVIDKFPISRPNLTFSTLTVSNMSPEDSSIYLCSVARDSDTIYFGEGSWLTVV.

This rearrangement joins TRBV18 to TRBJ1-1, with unresolved D. Germline CDR1 is KGHSH and CDR2 is LQKENI. The CDR3 runs 13 residues. V shed 6 bases and J shed 10 bases, with 18 bases lying between them. The CDR3 protein is CASSFDPSAGAFF. The CDR3 bases are TGTGCCAGCTCCTTTGATCCCAGTGCGGGAGCTTTCTTT.

This rearrangement joins TRBV18 to TRBJ1-6; no clear D. The V gene lost 6 bases and the J gene lost 0 bases, with 12 bases spanning the gap. Germline-derived CDR1 and CDR2 are KGHSH and LQKENI. This CDR3 has 16 residues. The DNA for the CDR3 is TGTGCCAGCTCGGGGAGCCAGAGCTCCTATAATTCACCCCTCCACTTT. Residues: CASSGSQSSYNSPLHF.